The next 17 T cell receptor beta chains were all read from a single sample in a study of T-cell reconstitution after alpha-beta-depleted transplantation in children. Molecular barcoding with unique molecular identifiers was used for the TCRbeta library. TCRdb passed the PCR reads through MiXCR, listing each CDR3 protein once. The table records roughly 52,000 distinct CDR3 sequences, more than 5% of them present only once. The sample was PBMCs, mostly from graft donor cells, taken 60 days after TCRalphabeta/CD19-depleted stem cell transplant. These receptors all come from a female patient under 10 years old who had a stem cell transplant for aplastic anemia, so the T cells may come from the graft donor.

This clonotype came up many times. The rearrangement joins TRBV27 to TRBJ2-1; 10 bases fit TRBD1. The V segment lost 6 bases and the J segment 4 bases; nucleotides outside the gene matches: 9. Germline V CDR1 and CDR2: MNHEY, SMNVEV (reference sequence). The CDR3 sequence is 16 residues long. CDR3 sequence: CASSSGTGALYNEQFF. CDR3 sequence (DNA): TGTGCCAGCAGCTCCGGGACAGGGGCCCTATACAATGAGCAGTTCTTC.

This clonotype was found many times. The gene calls are TRBV5-1 and TRBJ2-1; no clear D gene. The V end was cut by 4 bases, the J end by 6 bases, with 11 bases between. This CDR3 is built from 13 residues. The germline V gene has CDR1 SGHRS and CDR2 YFSETQ. The CDR3 nucleotides read TGCGCCAGCAGCCCCCAGGCTCGCAATGAGCAGTTCTTC. It yields the protein CASSPQARNEQFF. Together with reference TRBV5-1 and TRBJ2-1, the CDR3 gives the full variable domain: KAGVTQTPRYLIKTRGQQVTLSCSPISGHRSVSWYQQTPGQGLQFLFEYFSETQRNKGNFPGRFSGRQFSNSRSEMNVSTLELGDSALYLCASSPQARNEQFFGPGTRLTVL.

The table lists this clonotype with many counts. The chain carries TRBV12-3 or TRBV12-4 and TRBJ2-4, with 7 bases fitting TRBD1. The CDR3 covers 18 residues. Trimming removed 8 bases from V and 0 bases from J; junction bases left unmatched: 16. The CDR3 sequence: CASGPPGQDAIAKNIQYF. In DNA, the CDR3 is TGTGCCAGCGGGCCTCCTGGACAGGATGCCATAGCCAAAAACATTCAGTACTTC.

This clonotype has at least ten counts. CDR3 bases: TGCAGTGCTAACCAGGGACAGGGTGATGACTATGGCTACACCTTC. Translating it yields CSANQGQGDDYGYTF. V is TRBV20-1 and J is TRBJ1-2; 9 positions agree with TRBD1. The CDR3 totals 15 residues. After removal of 4 bases from V and 3 bases from J, the junction contained 9 bases not matched to a gene. Germline-derived CDR1 and CDR2 are DFQATT and SNEGSKA (reference sequence).

This clonotype was seen many times. The chain carries TRBV27 and TRBJ2-3; 9 nucleotides match TRBD2. Germline V gives CDR1 MNHEY, CDR2 SMNVEV (reference sequence). CDR3 size: 12 residues. V lost 8 bases, J lost 7 bases, and 4 bases stayed unmatched. The CDR3 sequence: CASGSGRYTQYF. The CDR3 region has the DNA TGTGCCAGCGGTAGCGGGAGATATACGCAGTATTTT.

This clonotype showed up many times. The V call is TRBV9, the J call TRBJ2-7, with TRBD2 as a possible D gene (5 bases). Trimming left V 1 base short and J 3 bases short, with 11 bases between. Germline V gives CDR1 SGDLS, CDR2 YYNGEE. This CDR3 is built from 14 residues. CDR3: CASSVSAGHYEQYF. As DNA, the CDR3 is TGTGCCAGCAGCGTATCGGCGGGCCACTACGAGCAGTACTTC. Supplemented by reference TRBV9 and TRBJ2-7, the full variable domain reads DSGVTQTPKHLITATGQRVTLRCSPRSGDLSVYWYQQSLDQGLQFLIQYYNGEERAKGNILERFSAQQFPDLHSELNLSSLELGDSALYFCASSVSAGHYEQYFGPGTRLTVT.

At least ten counts were recorded for this clonotype. The V and J genes are TRBV7-3 and TRBJ1-2; the match to TRBD1 covers 9 bases. CDR3 length equals 13 residues. Germline V lookup: CDR1 SGHTA, CDR2 FQGTGA. Losses at the gene ends were 5 bases for V and 7 bases for J; bases not matched to a gene: 5. The DNA of the CDR3 is TGTGCCAGCAGCATGGGACAGGGTAGTGGCTACACCTTC. Residues: CASSMGQGSGYTF.

There are many counts of this clonotype. The gene calls are TRBV20-1 and TRBJ2-7, with D perhaps assigned TRBD1 or TRBD2 (5 bases each). Germline V gene data show CDR1 as DFQATT and CDR2 as SNEGSKA (reference sequence). Trimming pared 0 bases from V and 7 bases from J, leaving 19 bases between. This CDR3 contains 15 residues. This CDR3 reads CSARESPDKLGEQYF. CDR3 in DNA: TGCAGTGCTAGAGAATCGCCGGACAAACTAGGGGAGCAGTACTTC.

The sample holds many counts of this clonotype. Written as DNA, the CDR3 is TGTGCCAGCAGTTTGCCGGGACAGCAGACCGGGGAGCTGTTTTTT. As protein: CASSLPGQQTGELFF. V gene TRBV12-3 or TRBV12-4 combines with J gene TRBJ2-2; TRBD1 matches 7 bases. V lost 3 bases, J lost 5 bases, and 6 bases stayed unmatched. The CDR3 is made up of 15 amino acids.

Worth noting for this clonotype: A much larger clone lies a single base off, so this may be a read error. This chain uses TRBV27 with TRBJ2-3; the D is unclear. V lost 5 bases and J 5 bases, leaving 11 bases between the germline ends. This CDR3 spans 13 amino acids. The germline CDR1 and CDR2 sequences are MNHEY and SMNVEV (reference sequence). The CDR3 sequence is CASSLPKVDTQYF. In DNA form, the CDR3 reads TGTGCCAGCAGTCTCCCTAAAGTAGATACGCAGTATTTT.

This clonotype was counted ten times or more. The CDR3 DNA is TGTGCCACCAGTGACAGAACAAGGACGCCGGATGAGCAGTTCTTC. This encodes CATSDRTRTPDEQFF. This chain connects TRBV24-1 to TRBJ2-1; D is undetermined. The CDR3 is made up of 15 amino acids. CDR1 KGHDR and CDR2 SFDVKD come from the germline V gene. V shed 4 bases and J shed 8 bases, with 17 bases lying between them.

The rearrangement joins TRBV7-2 to TRBJ2-3, with 8 bases matching TRBD2. Per germline, CDR1 SGHTA and CDR2 FQGNSA. CDR3 length: 16 amino acids. The junction had 7 bases not matched to a gene; V was cut back by 1 base and J by 4 bases. CDR3 in DNA: TGTGCCAGCAGCTTAGTTCGGGGGGGCGGGTCAGATACGCAGTATTTT. This encodes CASSLVRGGGSDTQYF.

V is TRBV7-9 and J is TRBJ2-5; 10 bases line up with TRBD2. The CDR3 extends over 16 amino acids. The germline V gene encodes CDR1 SEHNR and CDR2 FQNEAQ (reference sequence). V trimming: 5 bases; J trimming: 3 bases; junction bases outside the gene matches: 9. CDR3 sequence reads: CASSPTTSGEKETQYF. The CDR3 coding sequence is TGTGCCAGCAGCCCAACAACTAGCGGGGAGAAAGAGACCCAGTACTTC.

This clonotype was counted ten times or more. CDR3 sequence reads: CASRTGGVSGELFF. Written as DNA, the CDR3 is TGCGCCAGCCGGACAGGGGGCGTCTCCGGGGAGCTGTTTTTT. The J gene is TRBJ2-2, the V gene TRBV5-1; TRBD1 aligns across 11 bases. The CDR3 spans 14 residues. The V and J ends lost 7 bases and 6 bases, in that order; junction bases with no gene match: 5. Germline V gives CDR1 SGHRS, CDR2 YFSETQ.

This clonotype came up many times. The chain employs TRBV20-1 and TRBJ2-4; 7 positions agree with TRBD1. The CDR3 is 13 residues long. Germline CDR1 and CDR2: DFQATT and SNEGSKA (reference sequence). With 5 bases clipped from V and 5 bases from J, the junction kept 6 bases outside the gene matches. In DNA form, the CDR3 reads TGCAGTGCTTTGACAGGGTTTCAAAACATTCAGTACTTC. It yields the protein CSALTGFQNIQYF.

This clonotype was counted many times. The chain employs TRBV11-2 and TRBJ2-3; 10 positions match TRBD2. The trim removed 3 bases at V and 5 bases at J, leaving 8 bases unmatched. CDR3 length equals 16 residues. Per germline, CDR1 SGHAT and CDR2 FQNNGV. CDR3 bases: TGTGCCAGCAGCTTCCCTAGCGGGAGTGGGGTAGATACGCAGTATTTT. Translating it yields CASSFPSGSGVDTQYF.

This clonotype was found many times. The chain combines TRBV20-1 with TRBJ2-3; no firm D call. Germline assignment: CDR1 DFQATT and CDR2 SNEGSKA (reference sequence). With 3 bases removed from V and 1 base from J, the gap between germline ends came to 23 bases. The CDR3 extends over 18 amino acids. The CDR3 protein is CSASPLWSAQSGTDTQYF. The CDR3 nucleotides read TGCAGTGCTAGTCCTTTGTGGAGCGCCCAGTCGGGCACAGATACGCAGTATTTT.